The 30 T cell receptor beta chains in this list originate from one sample, sequenced in a study of T-cell reconstitution after alpha-beta-depleted transplantation in children. During its preparation, the TCRbeta library received unique molecular identifiers. TCRdb used MiXCR to reprocess the PCR reads, holding one entry per CDR3 protein. The sample shows almost 250,000 distinct CDR3 sequences, roughly 23% of them seen only once. The sample was PBMCs, taken before TCRalphabeta/CD19-depleted stem cell transplant. These receptors were collected from a girl aged 2 to 10 with Fanconi anemia, due to receive a stem cell transplant.

This clonotype was seen only a few times. The chain uses TRBV29-1 and TRBJ1-6, with 7 nucleotides matching TRBD1. The V gene end was trimmed by 6 bases and the J gene end by 9 bases; junction bases not matched to a gene: 8. The germline V gene has CDR1 SQVTM and CDR2 ANQGSEA. This CDR3 has 13 amino acids. The CDR3 protein is CSVRQGDSSPLHF. The CDR3 coding sequence is TGCAGCGTCAGACAGGGAGATAGTTCACCCCTCCACTTT.

This clonotype was counted only a few times. V gene TRBV3-1 combines with J gene TRBJ2-5, with D perhaps TRBD1 (5 bases). The germline gives CDR1 LGHDT, CDR2 YNNKEL (reference sequence). Trimming shortened V by 2 bases and J by 3 bases, and 13 bases separated the two germline ends. This CDR3 comprises 15 residues. As DNA, the CDR3 is TGTGCCAGCAGCCAATTATATGGCAGGGAAGAGACCCAGTACTTC. Protein: CASSQLYGREETQYF.

This clonotype occurred many times. This chain links TRBV5-1 with TRBJ2-1; 9 bases fit TRBD2. The CDR3 runs to 14 residues. V dropped 1 base and J dropped 9; count of bases not matched to a gene: 5. Germline assignment: CDR1 SGHRS and CDR2 YFSETQ. Here the CDR3 reads CASSLLAGDAEQFF. The CDR3 bases are TGCGCCAGCAGCTTGTTAGCGGGAGATGCTGAGCAGTTCTTC.

The chain joins TRBV27 to TRBJ2-1, with 9 bases identical to TRBD2. Trimming removed 6 bases from V and 6 bases from J; junction bases left unmatched: 6. Looked up from germline, CDR1 is MNHEY and CDR2 is SMNVEV (reference sequence). CDR3 length: 14 amino acids. This chain's CDR3 is CASRIAGVGNEQFF. CDR3 sequence (DNA): TGTGCCAGCAGAATAGCGGGAGTGGGCAATGAGCAGTTCTTC.

This clonotype has just a few counts. The chain joins TRBV20-1 to TRBJ2-7, with 9 bases fitting TRBD2. The ends lost 1 base at V and 2 bases at J; junction bases unmatched: 6. Per germline, CDR1 DFQATT and CDR2 SNEGSKA (reference sequence). This CDR3 region has 15 residues. The CDR3 region is CSARGLAGDPYEQYF. As DNA, the CDR3 is TGCAGTGCTAGAGGGTTAGCGGGAGACCCCTACGAGCAGTACTTC.

This chain's CDR3 is CASSPLAASSYNEQFF. The CDR3 coding sequence is TGTGCCAGCTCACCTCTAGCGGCGAGCTCCTACAATGAGCAGTTCTTC. This sequence joins TRBV18 and TRBJ2-1; 7 bases are shared with TRBD2. Unmatched junction bases numbered 5, after V lost 3 bases and J lost 0 bases. The CDR3 loop spans 16 amino acids. The germline gives CDR1 KGHSH, CDR2 LQKENI.

This clonotype has at least ten counts. This sequence joins TRBV12-3 or TRBV12-4 and TRBJ2-3; D possibly matches TRBD1 or TRBD2 (6 bases each). The CDR3 has 14 residues. The V gene lost 6 bases and the J gene lost 2 bases, with 12 bases spanning the gap. The CDR3 bases are TGTGCCAGCAGAAACAGGGACTTCACAGATACGCAGTATTTT. Translating it yields CASRNRDFTDTQYF.

V usage is TRBV5-1 and J usage is TRBJ2-5; no reliable D call. V gave up 3 bases and J gave up 1 base, with 7 bases separating them. The CDR3 is 13 amino acids. The germline CDR1 and CDR2 sequences are SGHRS and YFSETQ. CDR3 bases: TGCGCCAGCAGCTCCCGGGCCCAAGAGACCCAGTACTTC. It encodes CASSSRAQETQYF.

This clonotype has only a few counts. V gene TRBV28 combines with J gene TRBJ2-1, with 9 positions matching TRBD2. V shed 3 bases and J 7 bases; nucleotides not matched to a gene: 7. This CDR3 comprises 15 residues. Looked up from germline, CDR1 is MDHEN and CDR2 is SYDVKM. The DNA of the CDR3 is TGTGCCAGCAGTTTCTCCGGACTAGCGTTGAATGAGCAGTTCTTC. Residues: CASSFSGLALNEQFF.

The V gene is TRBV11-2, the J gene TRBJ2-3, with D tentatively TRBD2 (6 bases). V was pared by 3 bases and J by 0 bases, with 10 bases between. The V gene's germline CDR1 is SGHAT and CDR2 FQNNGV. CDR3 length: 15 amino acids. CDR3 coding DNA: TGTGCCAGCAGCTTTGGGACTCCGAGCACAGATACGCAGTATTTT. Protein sequence: CASSFGTPSTDTQYF.

This clonotype was recorded many times. The chain has TRBV27 and TRBJ2-3; possibly TRBD1 for D (6 bases). V was shortened by 3 bases and J by 2 bases, with 15 bases between the two germline ends. Germline CDR1 reads MNHEY; CDR2 reads SMNVEV (reference sequence). The CDR3 sequence is 16 residues long. CDR3 in amino acids: CASSLGAPSPTDTQYF. The CDR3 DNA is TGTGCCAGCAGTTTGGGGGCCCCCTCTCCCACAGATACGCAGTATTTT.

This clonotype has just a few counts. This rearrangement joins TRBV10-1 to TRBJ2-5, with 12 bases matching TRBD2. The V gene's germline CDR1 is WNHNN and CDR2 SYGVQD (reference sequence). V lost 0 bases to trimming and J lost 2 bases; unmatched junction nucleotides: 1. The CDR3 extends over 16 amino acids. The CDR3 spells CASSESLAGGQETQYF. In DNA form, the CDR3 reads TGCGCCAGCAGTGAGTCTCTAGCGGGAGGGCAAGAGACCCAGTACTTC.

V is TRBV6-2 or TRBV6-3 and J is TRBJ2-5; 7 bases agree with TRBD2. CDR1 is MNHEY, CDR2 SVGEGT, per germline. The CDR3 spans 12 residues. V lost 8 bases and J lost 5; bases outside the gene matches: 5. The CDR3 bases are TGTGCCAGCGCACTAGCGATGGAGACCCAGTACTTC. It is translated as CASALAMETQYF.

The chain recombines TRBV23-1 with TRBJ1-5; 7 bases fit TRBD1. TRBV23-1 falls under the ORF class, with uncertain function. The CDR3 loop spans 17 amino acids. J lost 4 bases, V lost 4 bases, and 13 bases had no gene match. CDR3 sequence reads: CASSLVNRGLLNQPQHF. For the CDR3, the DNA is TGCGCCAGCAGTCTCGTTAACAGGGGACTCCTTAATCAGCCCCAGCATTTT.

The chain joins TRBV2 to TRBJ2-1, with TRBD2 identical over 12 bases. Looked up from germline, CDR1 is SNHLY and CDR2 is FYNNEI. The CDR3 covers 14 residues. With 5 bases clipped from V and 9 bases from J, the junction kept 5 bases outside the gene matches. The CDR3 here is CASSSGLAGGEQFF. The CDR3 DNA reads as TGTGCCAGCAGTTCGGGACTAGCGGGCGGTGAGCAGTTCTTC.

The sample holds a few counts of this clonotype. This sequence joins TRBV11-2 and TRBJ2-1, with 7 bases that match TRBD2. The V gene's germline CDR1 is SGHAT and CDR2 FQNNGV. The CDR3 extends over 14 amino acids. With 3 bases clipped from V and 6 bases from J, the junction kept 5 bases outside the gene matches. CDR3 sequence: CASSFGLVGNEQFF. The CDR3, as DNA: TGTGCCAGCAGCTTCGGACTAGTCGGCAATGAGCAGTTCTTC.

This clonotype has only a few counts. The chain couples TRBV18 to TRBJ2-3, with D unresolved. CDR1 is KGHSH, CDR2 LQKENI, per germline. The CDR3 loop spans 13 amino acids. V gave up 0 bases and J gave up 2 bases, with 3 bases separating them. The CDR3 is CASSPPPTDTQYF. CDR3 DNA: TGTGCCAGCTCACCACCCCCCACAGATACGCAGTATTTT.

The J gene is TRBJ1-1, the V gene TRBV6-1, with unresolved D. Deletions cut 10 bases from V and 1 base from J, with 13 bases between. Germline assignment: CDR1 MNHNS and CDR2 SASEGT. The CDR3 spans 13 residues. The CDR3 loop is CATKIPGNTEAFF. CDR3 nucleotide sequence: TGTGCCACCAAAATTCCAGGGAACACTGAAGCTTTCTTT.

At least ten counts were recorded for this clonotype. The V and J genes are TRBV6-2 or TRBV6-3 and TRBJ2-1; TRBD2 matches 11 bases. From germline, CDR1 is MNHEY and CDR2 SVGEGT. Losses at the gene ends were 6 bases for V and 3 bases for J; bases not matched to a gene: 4. The CDR3 is 15 amino acids. The CDR3 region is CASRSSGRNYNEQFF. The CDR3 nucleotides are TGTGCCAGCAGATCTAGCGGGAGGAACTACAATGAGCAGTTCTTC.

In this sample, this clonotype turned up many times. This chain links TRBV5-1 with TRBJ2-1, with unresolved D. Per germline, CDR1 SGHRS and CDR2 YFSETQ. This CDR3 spans 15 amino acids. The V and J ends lost 2 bases and 4 bases respectively, with 13 bases between them. The DNA for the CDR3 is TGCGCCAGCAGCTTTGTCTTTGCGTCGTACAATGAGCAGTTCTTC. Translating gives CASSFVFASYNEQFF.

The chain has TRBV6-1 and TRBJ2-3, with TRBD2 as a possible D gene (5 bases). Germline CDR1 is MNHNS and CDR2 is SASEGT. Trimming stripped 6 bases from V and 0 bases from J, with 25 bases between. The CDR3 loop spans 19 amino acids. DNA for the CDR3: TGTGCCAGCAGACCCCAACCCCCCGATCAGCCGGGAAGCACAGATACGCAGTATTTT. Translating gives CASRPQPPDQPGSTDTQYF.

V gene TRBV20-1 combines with J gene TRBJ2-3; D remains ambiguous. CDR1 is DFQATT and CDR2 is SNEGSKA in the germline V gene (reference sequence). This CDR3 region has 18 residues. V was cut by 0 bases and J by 0 bases, with 19 bases left in between. The DNA of the CDR3 is TGCAGTGCTAGAGATCTGTGGCTCTCTTCCCCTAGCACAGATACGCAGTATTTT. This codes for CSARDLWLSSPSTDTQYF.

This clonotype has just a few counts. This chain uses TRBV4-2 with TRBJ2-3; D call uncertain. Germline lookup yields CDR1 LGHNA and CDR2 YNFKEQ. V dropped 1 base and J dropped 0 bases, with 11 bases sitting between them. The CDR3 has 16 amino acids. CDR3 DNA sequence: TGTGCCAGCAGCCAAGTGACCCCGGATAGCACAGATACGCAGTATTTT. Protein: CASSQVTPDSTDTQYF.

The chain joins TRBV4-2 to TRBJ1-2; D gene uncertain. This CDR3 region has 15 residues. V lost 1 base and J lost 5, with 14 bases in between. Germline CDR1 LGHNA, CDR2 YNFKEQ. In DNA form, the CDR3 reads TGTGCCAGCAGCCAAGGGAGAGTCGAGGGTTATGGCTACACCTTC. Translating it yields CASSQGRVEGYGYTF.

CDR3 coding DNA: TGCAGCGTTGGAAGGGGGACAAATGGGTACGCCGGGGAGCTGTTTTTT. Its protein is CSVGRGTNGYAGELFF. The V and J genes are TRBV29-1 and TRBJ2-2, with TRBD1 as a possible D gene (6 bases). Trimming removed 4 bases from V and 6 bases from J, with 21 bases in between. The CDR3 sequence is 16 residues long. Germline V gene sequence: CDR1 SQVTM, CDR2 ANQGSEA.

CDR3 amino acids: CASRLNSLLAGGTDTQYF. In DNA, the CDR3 is TGCGCCAGCAGACTTAACTCCCTTCTAGCGGGGGGCACAGATACGCAGTATTTT. V usage is TRBV5-1 and J usage is TRBJ2-3; 10 bases are a match to TRBD2. V was pared by 5 bases and J by 1 base, with 13 bases of the junction left unmatched. The germline V gene has CDR1 SGHRS and CDR2 YFSETQ. CDR3 length: 18 amino acids.

The chain joins TRBV18 to TRBJ1-1; 10 bases line up with TRBD1. This CDR3 has 17 residues. Germline loops: CDR1 KGHSH, CDR2 LQKENI. J lost 3 bases, V lost 3 bases, and 10 bases had no gene match. CDR3 coding DNA: TGTGCCAGCTCACCGTCCTTTTCCGGGACAGGGGACACTGAAGCTTTCTTT. Its protein product is CASSPSFSGTGDTEAFF.

This chain connects TRBV28 to TRBJ2-5; TRBD1 might be the D (6 bases). CDR1 and CDR2 (germline): MDHEN, SYDVKM. The V end lost 5 bases, the J end lost 0 bases, and 10 bases lay between the germline ends. The CDR3 runs 14 residues. Here the CDR3 reads CASSEWTDQETQYF. CDR3 nucleotide sequence: TGTGCCAGCAGTGAATGGACAGACCAAGAGACCCAGTACTTC.

The chain couples TRBV20-1 to TRBJ2-1; possibly TRBD1 for D (7 bases). From germline, CDR1 is DFQATT and CDR2 SNEGSKA (reference sequence). The CDR3 has 15 residues. V gave up 8 bases and J gave up 4 bases, with 21 bases separating them. The CDR3 loop is CSTRRGTVSYNEQFF. The CDR3 region has the DNA TGCAGTACAAGGAGGGGGACAGTTTCTTACAATGAGCAGTTCTTC.

This clonotype was counted many times. The rearrangement links TRBV12-3 or TRBV12-4 to TRBJ2-3; D is unresolved. The V end lost 6 bases, the J end lost 3 bases, and 10 bases lay between the germline ends. The CDR3 runs 13 residues. Here the CDR3 reads CASSLATTDTQYF. The DNA of the CDR3 is TGTGCCAGCAGCCTCGCTACTACAGATACGCAGTATTTT.